These 6 T cell receptor beta chains share one sample of origin, sequenced in a study of T cell repertoires in urothelial bladder cancer. Sequencing was performed with immunoSEQ multiplex PCR; in TCRdb, only in-frame clones are kept and a portion is missing. The sample includes around 12,000 clones, around two thirds of them seen just once. Sequencing was done on a sample of tumor-infiltrating cells from bladder cancer. Receptors were obtained from a human donor with urothelial carcinoma.

The rearrangement links TRBV11-2 to TRBJ2-5, with D uncertain. V dropped 1 base and J dropped 5 bases, with 14 bases sitting between them. CDR1 SGHAT and CDR2 FQNNGV come from the germline V gene. There are 15 residues in the CDR3. CDR3 nucleotides: TGTGCCAGCAGCTTAGTTTTTGCCCTGGGGGAGACCCAGTACTTC. This gives the protein CASSLVFALGETQYF.

This chain joins TRBV6-6 and TRBJ2-7, with TRBD1 matching 11 bases. The length of the CDR3 is 15 residues. The junction had 9 bases not matched to a gene; V was cut back by 6 bases and J by 5 bases. CDR1 is MNHNY and CDR2 is SVGAGI in the germline V gene (reference sequence). Written as DNA, the CDR3 is TGTGCCAGCAGCCATCCGGACAGGGGGCTGCACGAGCAGTACTTC. As protein: CASSHPDRGLHEQYF.

The rearrangement uses TRBV4-1 and TRBJ2-2, with D perhaps matching TRBD1 (6 bases). CDR1 MGHRA and CDR2 YSYEKL come from the germline V gene. V was pared by 4 bases and J by 5 bases, with 8 bases between. The CDR3 totals 13 residues. The DNA of the CDR3 is TGCGCCAGCAGCCGGGACATGACCGGGGAGCTGTTTTTT. As protein: CASSRDMTGELFF.

This clone was observed a handful of times. This rearrangement joins TRBV7-2 to TRBJ1-3; tentatively, D is TRBD1 (5 bases). The CDR3 is 15 residues long. Trimming pared 4 bases from V and 0 bases from J, leaving 10 bases between. Germline CDR1 reads SGHTA; CDR2 reads FQGNSA. CDR3 bases: TGTGCCAGCAGCTGGGACGGATCCTCTGGAAACACCATATATTTT. It codes for CASSWDGSSGNTIYF.

This chain joins TRBV5-6 and TRBJ2-3; no definite D call. V lost 0 bases and J lost 2, with 10 bases in between. CDR1 and CDR2 (germline): SGHDT, YYEEEE. The CDR3 has 15 amino acids. CDR3 DNA: TGTGCCAGCAGCTTGGGGACCGGGCACACAGATACGCAGTATTTT. As protein: CASSLGTGHTDTQYF.

The rearrangement joins TRBV5-5 to TRBJ1-3, with a tentative D call TRBD1 (6 bases). Germline V CDR1 and CDR2: SGHKS, YYEKEE (reference sequence). V was clipped by 0 bases and J by 8 bases, with 21 bases between them. The CDR3 loop spans 17 amino acids. The CDR3 DNA is TGTGCCAGCAGCTTGGGGGGGGCAGGCTCCCCGTCAGACACCATATATTTT. This gives the protein CASSLGGAGSPSDTIYF.